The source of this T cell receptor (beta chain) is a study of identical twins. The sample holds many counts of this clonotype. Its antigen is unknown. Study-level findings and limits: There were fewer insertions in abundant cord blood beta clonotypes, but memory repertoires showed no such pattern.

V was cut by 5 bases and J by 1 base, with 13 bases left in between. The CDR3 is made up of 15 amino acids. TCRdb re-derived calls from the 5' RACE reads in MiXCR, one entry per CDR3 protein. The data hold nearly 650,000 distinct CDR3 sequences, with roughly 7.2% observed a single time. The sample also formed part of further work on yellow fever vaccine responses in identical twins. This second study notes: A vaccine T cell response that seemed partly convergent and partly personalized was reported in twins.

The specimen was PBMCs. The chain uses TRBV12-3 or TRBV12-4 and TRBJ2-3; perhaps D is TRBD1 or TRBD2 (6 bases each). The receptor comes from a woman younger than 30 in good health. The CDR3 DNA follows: TGTGCCAGCAGTCCGAGGGGGGCGGGCACAGATACGCAGTATTTT. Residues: CASSPRGAGTDTQYF.